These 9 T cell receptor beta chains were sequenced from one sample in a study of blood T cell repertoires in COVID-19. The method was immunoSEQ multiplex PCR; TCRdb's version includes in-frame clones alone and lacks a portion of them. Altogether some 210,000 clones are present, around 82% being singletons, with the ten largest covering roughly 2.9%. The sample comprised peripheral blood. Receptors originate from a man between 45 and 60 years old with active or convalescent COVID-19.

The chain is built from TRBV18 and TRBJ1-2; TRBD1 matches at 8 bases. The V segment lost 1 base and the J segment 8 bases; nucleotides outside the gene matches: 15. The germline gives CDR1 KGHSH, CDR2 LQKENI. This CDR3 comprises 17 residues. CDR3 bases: TGTGCCAGCTCACCACGGATTTCGACAGGGGCCACTTGGGGCTACACCTTC. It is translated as CASSPRISTGATWGYTF. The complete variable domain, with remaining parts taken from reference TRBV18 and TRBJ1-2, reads NAGVMQNPRHLVRRRGQEARLRCSPMKGHSHVYWYRQLPEEGLKFMVYLQKENIIDESGMPKERFSAEFPKEGPSILRIQQVVRGDSAAYFCASSPRISTGATWGYTFGSGTRLTVV.

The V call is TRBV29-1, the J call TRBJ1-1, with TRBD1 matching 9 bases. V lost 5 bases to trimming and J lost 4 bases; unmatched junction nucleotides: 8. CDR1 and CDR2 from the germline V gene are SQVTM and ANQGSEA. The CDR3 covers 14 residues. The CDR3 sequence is CSVSSGQGSTEAFF. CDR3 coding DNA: TGCAGCGTTTCCTCAGGACAGGGGAGCACTGAAGCTTTCTTT.

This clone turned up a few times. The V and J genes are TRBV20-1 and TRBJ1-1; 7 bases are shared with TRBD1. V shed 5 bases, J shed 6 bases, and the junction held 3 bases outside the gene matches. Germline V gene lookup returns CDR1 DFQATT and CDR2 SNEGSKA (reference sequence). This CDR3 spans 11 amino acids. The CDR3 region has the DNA TGCAGTGCTGGTGACAGGGCTGAAGCTTTCTTT. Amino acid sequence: CSAGDRAEAFF.

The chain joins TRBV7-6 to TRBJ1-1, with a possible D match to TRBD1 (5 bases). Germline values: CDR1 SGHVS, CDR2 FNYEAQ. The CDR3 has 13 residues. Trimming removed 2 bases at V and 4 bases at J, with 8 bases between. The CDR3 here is CASSLRGSTEAFF. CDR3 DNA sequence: TGTGCCAGCAGCTTACGGGGGAGCACTGAAGCTTTCTTT.

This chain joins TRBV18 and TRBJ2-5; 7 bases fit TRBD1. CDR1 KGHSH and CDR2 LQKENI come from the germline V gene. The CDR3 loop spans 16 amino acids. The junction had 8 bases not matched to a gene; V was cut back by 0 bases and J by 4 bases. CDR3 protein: CASSPPVSPGGETQYF. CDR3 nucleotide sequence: TGTGCCAGCTCACCACCTGTTTCGCCAGGGGGAGAGACCCAGTACTTC.

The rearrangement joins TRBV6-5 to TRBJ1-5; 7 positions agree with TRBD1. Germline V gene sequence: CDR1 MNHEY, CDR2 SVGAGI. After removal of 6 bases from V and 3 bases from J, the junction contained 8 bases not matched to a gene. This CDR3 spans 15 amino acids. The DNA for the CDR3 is TGTGCCAGCAGGTCGCGAGGGACAGTCAATCAGCCCCAGCATTTT. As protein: CASRSRGTVNQPQHF.

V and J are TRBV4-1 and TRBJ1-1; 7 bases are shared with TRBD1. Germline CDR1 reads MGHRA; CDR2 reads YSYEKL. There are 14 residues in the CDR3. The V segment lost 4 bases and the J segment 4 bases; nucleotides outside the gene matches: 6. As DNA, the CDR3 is TGCGCCAGCAGCCCACAGGGGCAGCGCACTGAAGCTTTCTTT. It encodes CASSPQGQRTEAFF.

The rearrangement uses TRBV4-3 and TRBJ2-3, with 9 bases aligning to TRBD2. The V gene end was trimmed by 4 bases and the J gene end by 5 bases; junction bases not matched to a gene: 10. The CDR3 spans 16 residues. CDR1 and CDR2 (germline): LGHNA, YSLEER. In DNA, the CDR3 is TGCGCCAGCAGCCCACAGGGCGGGGGGGGAGTAGATACGCAGTATTTT. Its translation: CASSPQGGGGVDTQYF.

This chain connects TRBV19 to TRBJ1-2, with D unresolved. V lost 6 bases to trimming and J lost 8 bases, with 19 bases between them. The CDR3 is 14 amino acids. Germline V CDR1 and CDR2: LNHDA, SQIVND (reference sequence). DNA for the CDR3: TGTGCCAGTAGAACCCCTCAAGAGTTGCGAGGCTACACCTTC. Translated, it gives CASRTPQELRGYTF.